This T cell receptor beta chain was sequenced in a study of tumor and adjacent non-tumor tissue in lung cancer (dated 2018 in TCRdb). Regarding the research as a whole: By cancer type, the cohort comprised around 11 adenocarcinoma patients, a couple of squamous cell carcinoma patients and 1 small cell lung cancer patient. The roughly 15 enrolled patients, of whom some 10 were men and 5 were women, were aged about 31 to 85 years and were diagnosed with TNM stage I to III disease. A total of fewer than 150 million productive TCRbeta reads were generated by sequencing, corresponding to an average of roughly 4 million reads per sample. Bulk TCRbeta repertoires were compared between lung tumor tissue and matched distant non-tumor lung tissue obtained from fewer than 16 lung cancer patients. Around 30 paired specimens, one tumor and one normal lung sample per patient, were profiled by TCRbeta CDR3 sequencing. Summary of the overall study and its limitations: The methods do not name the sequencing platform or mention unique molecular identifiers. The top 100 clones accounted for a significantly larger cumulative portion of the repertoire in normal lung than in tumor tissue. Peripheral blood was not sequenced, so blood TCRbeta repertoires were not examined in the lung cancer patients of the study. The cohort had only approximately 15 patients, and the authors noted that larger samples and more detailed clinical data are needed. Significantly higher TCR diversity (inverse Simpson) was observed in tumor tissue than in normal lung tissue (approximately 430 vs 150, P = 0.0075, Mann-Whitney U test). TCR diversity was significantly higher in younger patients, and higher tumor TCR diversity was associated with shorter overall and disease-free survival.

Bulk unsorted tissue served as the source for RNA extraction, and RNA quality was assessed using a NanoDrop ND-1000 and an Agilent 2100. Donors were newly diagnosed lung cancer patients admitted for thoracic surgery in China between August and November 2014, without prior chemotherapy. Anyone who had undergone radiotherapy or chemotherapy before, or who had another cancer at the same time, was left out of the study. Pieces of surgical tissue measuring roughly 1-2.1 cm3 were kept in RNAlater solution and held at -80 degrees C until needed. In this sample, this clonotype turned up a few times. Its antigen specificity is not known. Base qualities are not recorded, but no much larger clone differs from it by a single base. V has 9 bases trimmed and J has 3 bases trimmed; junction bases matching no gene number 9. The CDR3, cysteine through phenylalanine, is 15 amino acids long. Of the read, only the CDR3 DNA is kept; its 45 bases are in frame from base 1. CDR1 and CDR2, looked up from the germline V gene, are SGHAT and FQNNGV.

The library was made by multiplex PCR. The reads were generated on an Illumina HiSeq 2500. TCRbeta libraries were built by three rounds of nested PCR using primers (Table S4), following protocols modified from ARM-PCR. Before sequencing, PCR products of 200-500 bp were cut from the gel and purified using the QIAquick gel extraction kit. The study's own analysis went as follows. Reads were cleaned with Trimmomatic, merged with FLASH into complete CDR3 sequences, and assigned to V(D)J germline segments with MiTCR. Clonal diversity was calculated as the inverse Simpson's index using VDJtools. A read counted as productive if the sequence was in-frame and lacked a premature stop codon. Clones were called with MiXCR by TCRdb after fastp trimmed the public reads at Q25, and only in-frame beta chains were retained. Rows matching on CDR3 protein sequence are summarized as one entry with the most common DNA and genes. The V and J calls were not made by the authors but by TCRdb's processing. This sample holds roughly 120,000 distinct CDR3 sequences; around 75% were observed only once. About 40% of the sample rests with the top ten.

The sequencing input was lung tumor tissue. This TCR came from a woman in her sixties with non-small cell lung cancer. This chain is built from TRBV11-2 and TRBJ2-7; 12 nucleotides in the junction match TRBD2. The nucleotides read TGTGCCAGTTGCTACGTGACTAGCGGGAGCTACGAGCAGTACTTC. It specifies CASCYVTSGSYEQYF.